This T cell receptor beta chain emerged from a study of beta chain features in type 1 diabetes. Notes on the study in general: Among all four CD4+ subsets, Type 1 diabetes patients had TCRB CDR3s that were moderately but significantly shorter.

Sorted CD4+ subsets: naive, central memory, regulatory, stem cell-like memory (CD45RO/CCR7/CD25/CD127/CD95/CD27 panel). Germline-derived CDR1 and CDR2 are SGHAT and FQNNGV. Trimming cost V 1 base and J 7 bases, with 13 bases left between them. This CDR3 is 14 amino acids long. Expressed TCRB transcripts were sequenced after all isolated RNA was converted to cDNA. Profiled with immunoSEQ multiplex PCR; TCRdb holds only in-frame clones, not every one. The profile shows some 700,000 clones, roughly 13% of them singletons. Worth noting for this clone: Its antigen is undetermined.

The specimen was naive CD4+ T cells from blood. The chain joins TRBV11-2 to TRBJ1-2; tentatively, D is TRBD1 (5 bases). This sequence originates from a man aged 18 to 30 with type 1 diabetes. The CDR3 sequence: CASSLARGEFGYTF. CDR3 in DNA: TGTGCCAGCAGCTTAGCTCGAGGGGAATTTGGCTACACCTTC. Full variable domain (rest looked up from reference TRBV11-2 and TRBJ1-2): EAGVAQSPRYKIIEKRQSVAFWCNPISGHATLYWYQQILGQGPKLLIQFQNNGVVDDSQLPKDRFSAERLKGVDSTLKIQPAKLEDSAVYLCASSLARGEFGYTFGSGTRLTVV.